The clone carrying this TCR beta chain was observed a few times. Its cognate antigen is unknown. A single record per CDR3 protein comes from TCRdb applying MiXCR to the 5' RACE reads. The table lists roughly 100,000 distinct CDR3 sequences, roughly 12% of them singletons, with approximately 30% in the top ten. These data are taken from a study of T-cell memory formation after mild COVID-19. In germline, CDR1 is SEHNR, CDR2 FQNEAQ (reference sequence). Trimming took off 6 bases at V and 2 bases at J, with 18 bases between the two ends. This CDR3 has 16 amino acids. General study findings and limits: Still unconfirmed is whether the second-wave clones peaking on day 37 recognized SARS-CoV-2. The study detected some responding clones in pre-infection memory, suggesting cross-reactive memory joined.

Material for sequencing was PBMCs or a T cell subset sorted from them (not recorded which). This clonotype was obtained from an adult woman who had mild COVID-19 (a few samples of this study predate the infection). Cell type and time point are not known. V usage is TRBV7-9 and J usage is TRBJ2-3; D gene ambiguous. The CDR3 sequence is CASSSLGSTYTDTQYF. CDR3 DNA: TGTGCCAGCAGTTCGCTAGGGTCGACATACACAGATACGCAGTATTTT.